The 2 T cell receptor beta chains below all came from one sample that was sequenced in a study of regulatory T cells in long-lasting Graves disease. Time point of the sample: persistent/refractory GD, antithyroid drugs over 5 years with positive TRAb. Following extraction of RNA from PBMCs, that RNA was used to make the TCR library. For TCR beta, libraries came from iRepertoire HTBI primers and Arm-PCR of CDR3 regions. TCRdb fed the multiplex PCR reads into MiXCR, producing one record per CDR3 protein. The repertoire holds over 650,000 distinct CDR3 sequences, with about 30% as singletons. The input for sequencing was peripheral blood mononuclear cells (PBMCs), taken when the disease was refractory, from a patient treated with antithyroid drugs. These receptors came from a female donor with Graves disease.

The chain carries TRBV20-1 and TRBJ1-2; possible D gene TRBD1, 5 bases. The germline V gene encodes CDR1 DFQATT and CDR2 SNEGSKA (reference sequence). The V gene lost 7 bases and the J gene lost 3 bases, with 12 bases spanning the gap. The CDR3 spans 12 residues. CDR3 sequence (DNA): TGCAGTGGTCCGACAGACCACTATGGCTACACCTTC. Encoded protein: CSGPTDHYGYTF.

This chain connects TRBV12-3 or TRBV12-4 to TRBJ2-4; 7 positions agree with TRBD1. The J segment lost 0 bases and the V segment lost 2 bases, leaving 7 bases of the junction unmatched. The CDR3 contains 17 residues. CDR3: CASSLRGTELAKNIQYF. The CDR3 region has the DNA TGTGCCAGCAGTTTAAGAGGGACAGAACTAGCCAAAAACATTCAGTACTTC.